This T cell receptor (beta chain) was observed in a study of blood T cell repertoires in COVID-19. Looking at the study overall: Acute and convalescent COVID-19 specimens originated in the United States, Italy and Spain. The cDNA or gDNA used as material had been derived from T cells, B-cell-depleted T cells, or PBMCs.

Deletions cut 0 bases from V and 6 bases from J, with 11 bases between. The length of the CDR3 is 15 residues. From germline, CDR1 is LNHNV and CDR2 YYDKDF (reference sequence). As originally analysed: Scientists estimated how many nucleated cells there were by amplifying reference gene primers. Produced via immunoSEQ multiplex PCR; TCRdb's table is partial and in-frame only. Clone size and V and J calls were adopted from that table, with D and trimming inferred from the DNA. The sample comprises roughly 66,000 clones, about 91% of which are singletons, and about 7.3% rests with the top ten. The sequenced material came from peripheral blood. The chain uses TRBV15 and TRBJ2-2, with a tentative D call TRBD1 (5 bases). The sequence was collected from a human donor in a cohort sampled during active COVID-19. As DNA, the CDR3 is TGTGCCACCAGCAGAGACAGGGTCCGGGCCGGGGAGCTGTTTTTT. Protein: CATSRDRVRAGELFF. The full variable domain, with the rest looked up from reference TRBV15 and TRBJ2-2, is DAMVIQNPRYQVTQFGKPVTLSCSQTLNHNVMYWYQQKSSQAPKLLFHYYDKDFNNEADTPDNFQSRRPNTSFCFLDIRSPGLGDTAMYLCATSRDRVRAGELFFGEGSRLTVL.